The entry below describes one T cell receptor (beta chain). Its specificity is unknown. The source of the sample is a study of circulating and synovial CD4+ cells in juvenile arthritis. Study results and limitations: These repertoires were less diverse than bulk blood CD4 repertoires.

Produced via immunoSEQ multiplex PCR; TCRdb's table is partial and in-frame only. Counted here are 30,000 to 40,000 clones, around 95% occurring once; the ten biggest clones make up approximately 0.19%. The CDR3 covers 15 residues. V lost 0 bases, J lost 2 bases, and 10 bases lay in between. Germline CDR1 is LGHNT and CDR2 is FRNRAP. Samples derive from patients with active juvenile idiopathic arthritis. Sequencing input: CD4+ T cells from blood. The sequence was collected from a human donor with juvenile idiopathic arthritis. The rearrangement links TRBV12-5 to TRBJ1-1; no definite D call. The CDR3 region has the DNA TGTGCTAGTGGTTTGGTAATCGACAAAAACACTGAAGCTTTCTTT. Its translation is CASGLVIDKNTEAFF.